The clone carrying this TCR beta chain came up a few times. What it binds is unknown. This entry is derived from a study of T cell repertoires in cytomegalovirus infection. Study-level information: Public signatures in TCR beta pointed to CMV infection and matching HLA type.

In TCRdb, the reads were re-called with MiXCR into one record per CDR3 protein. The sample lists hundreds of thousands of distinct CDR3 sequences, 20% to 25% occurring once. The study's findings and limits: Carriage of CMV together with the relevant HLA was identifiable through cumulative public TCR beta family frequency. There were HLA-C-restricted CMV-specific TCR beta clonotypes dominating the ex vivo response.

The CDR3 covers 17 residues. Losses at the gene ends were 5 bases for V and 5 bases for J; bases not matched to a gene: 12. The germline V gene has CDR1 SEHNR and CDR2 FQNEAQ (reference sequence). This receptor was obtained from a human donor in good health (CMV status not recorded). Some clones in this sample may be carry-over from other donors' samples. The rearrangement links TRBV7-9 to TRBJ1-4, with 9 bases identical to TRBD1. The sequenced sample was CD8+ T cells from PBMCs. CDR3: CASSHPITTGGNEKLFF. In nucleotides, the CDR3 is TGTGCCAGCAGCCACCCGATAACCACAGGGGGCAATGAAAAACTGTTTTTT.